Below, 28 T cell receptor beta chains from the same sample are listed, as sequenced in a study of cytomegalovirus exposure and HLA in healthy donors. With 60 Vbeta and 13 Jbeta primers, the PCR was carried out. Assay: immunoSEQ multiplex PCR; the TCRdb copy retains only in-frame clones and omits some. In the table there are 150,000 to 200,000 clones, roughly 79% of which are singletons. Sequencing was carried out using PBMCs. The receptor set was obtained from a woman in her forties in good health and CMV-seronegative.

This chain connects TRBV7-3 to TRBJ2-1, with TRBD1 matching 7 bases. CDR1 is SGHTA, CDR2 FQGTGA, per germline. This CDR3 has 14 residues. V was clipped by 5 bases and J by 4 bases; unmatched bases: 5. CDR3 sequence reads: CASSNRGVYNEQFF. CDR3 bases: TGTGCCAGCAGCAACAGGGGCGTATACAATGAGCAGTTCTTC.

A few counts support this clone. The CDR3 reads CASSAGPEAFF. Here the CDR3 DNA reads TGTGCCAGCAGCGCGGGACCTGAAGCTTTCTTT. This sequence joins TRBV14 and TRBJ1-1; TRBD1 is a possible D gene (5 bases). Germline V CDR1 and CDR2: SGHDN, FVKESK. Trimming pared 5 bases from V and 6 bases from J, leaving 7 bases between. The CDR3 totals 11 residues.

V and J are TRBV7-9 and TRBJ2-5, with TRBD1 identical over 10 bases. Trimming took 5 bases from V and 5 from J; bases not matched to a gene: 8. The CDR3 runs to 15 residues. Germline V gene sequence: CDR1 SEHNR, CDR2 FQNEAQ (reference sequence). Written as DNA, the CDR3 is TGTGCCAGCAGCACACGGGACAGGGGCGAGGAGACCCAGTACTTC. Amino acids: CASSTRDRGEETQYF.

The CDR3 protein is CSVVLAGGNNEQFF. Here the CDR3 DNA reads TGCAGCGTCGTACTAGCGGGAGGGAACAATGAGCAGTTCTTC. The rearrangement joins TRBV29-1 to TRBJ2-1, with 13 bases matching TRBD2. The germline gives CDR1 SQVTM, CDR2 ANQGSEA. The CDR3 is made up of 14 amino acids. With V trimmed by 6 bases and J by 5 bases, 4 bases remained unmatched.

J is TRBJ1-2 and V is TRBV11-3; the D gene is possibly TRBD1 (5 bases). The CDR3 runs to 12 residues. Germline CDR1 reads SGHNT; CDR2 reads YENEEA. Trimming cost V 6 bases and J 6 bases, with 11 bases left between them. CDR3 sequence: CASRGVSNGYTF. Here the CDR3 DNA reads TGTGCCAGCAGAGGGGTATCGAATGGCTACACCTTC.

V is TRBV7-3 and J is TRBJ2-3, with 10 positions matching TRBD2. This CDR3 has 15 residues. V lost 3 bases to trimming and J lost 5 bases; unmatched junction nucleotides: 5. Per germline, CDR1 SGHTA and CDR2 FQGTGA. CDR3 nucleotide sequence: TGTGCCAGCAGCTTGACTAGCGGGTTGGAAGATACGCAGTATTTT. It yields the protein CASSLTSGLEDTQYF.

V and J are TRBV12-5 and TRBJ1-2; 7 bases fit TRBD1. This CDR3 is 15 amino acids long. J lost 6 bases, V lost 0 bases, and 7 bases had no gene match. In germline, CDR1 is LGHNT, CDR2 FRNRAP. The chain's CDR3 is CASGLVLNRGNGYTF. CDR3 DNA: TGTGCTAGTGGTTTGGTACTCAACAGGGGCAATGGCTACACCTTC.

This clone was counted between two and nine times. The chain has TRBV29-1 and TRBJ1-1, with D possibly matching TRBD1 (5 bases). Germline V gene lookup returns CDR1 SQVTM and CDR2 ANQGSEA. The CDR3 is made up of 12 amino acids. The V gene lost 4 bases and the J gene lost 4 bases, with 10 bases spanning the gap. Here the CDR3 DNA reads TGCAGCGTTGTGCAGGGTTCCACTGAAGCTTTCTTT. Translation gives CSVVQGSTEAFF.

The rearrangement joins TRBV7-3 to TRBJ2-1, with D hard to call. The CDR3 extends over 15 amino acids. Trimming removed 5 bases at V and 5 bases at J, with 16 bases between. Germline V gives CDR1 SGHTA, CDR2 FQGTGA. In DNA, the CDR3 is TGTGCCAGCAGCACGCAGGCAAACAGAGACAATGAGCAGTTCTTC. Protein: CASSTQANRDNEQFF. Full variable domain (rest looked up from reference TRBV7-3 and TRBJ2-1): GAGVSQTPSNKVTEKGKYVELRCDPISGHTALYWYRQSLGQGPEFLIYFQGTGAADDSGLPNDRFFAVRPEGSVSTLKIQRTERGDSAVYLCASSTQANRDNEQFFGPGTRLTVL.

The chain uses TRBV6-5 and TRBJ2-1, with TRBD2 as a possible D gene (6 bases). The V end lost 2 bases, the J end lost 0 bases, and 11 bases lay between the germline ends. Germline V gene lookup returns CDR1 MNHEY and CDR2 SVGAGI. This CDR3 contains 16 residues. In DNA form, the CDR3 reads TGTGCCAGCAGTTACCTAGCGCCAAGCTCCTACAATGAGCAGTTCTTC. Its translation is CASSYLAPSSYNEQFF.

V gene TRBV9 combines with J gene TRBJ2-5; 7 nucleotides agree with TRBD1. The CDR3 consists of 13 residues. Germline V gene data show CDR1 as SGDLS and CDR2 as YYNGEE. Losses at the gene ends were 4 bases for V and 3 bases for J; bases not matched to a gene: 3. The CDR3 nucleotides are TGTGCCAGCAGCCCCACAGGGGAAGAGACCCAGTACTTC. Its protein is CASSPTGEETQYF.

V gene TRBV21-1 combines with J gene TRBJ1-1. TRBV21-1 is a recognized pseudogene. This CDR3 is built from 16 residues. CDR3 sequence (DNA): TGTGCCAGCACCACCAAAAGATTCGGTGTGAACACTGAAGCTTTCTTT. The encoded protein is CASTTKRFGVNTEAFF.

This chain uses TRBV7-2 with TRBJ1-1; 10 positions match TRBD1. The CDR3 consists of 15 residues. The V segment lost 1 base and the J segment 3 bases; nucleotides outside the gene matches: 2. In germline, CDR1 is SGHTA, CDR2 FQGNSA. The CDR3 is CASSLGTGGDTEAFF. The DNA for the CDR3 is TGTGCCAGCAGCTTAGGGACAGGGGGTGACACTGAAGCTTTCTTT.

The V gene is TRBV30, the J gene TRBJ1-3; 9 positions agree with TRBD1. From germline, CDR1 is GTSNPN and CDR2 SVGIG (reference sequence). The CDR3 consists of 15 residues. V shed 0 bases and J 3 bases; nucleotides not matched to a gene: 3. CDR3 sequence (DNA): TGTGCCTGGAGTGTAAGGGGACAGGGTGGAAACACCATATATTTT. Encoded protein: CAWSVRGQGGNTIYF.

CDR3 loop: CASSSSGPDTQYF. The CDR3 DNA follows: TGTGCCAGCAGCTCCTCAGGTCCAGATACGCAGTATTTT. The rearrangement joins TRBV5-6 to TRBJ2-3; D is unresolved. This CDR3 region has 13 residues. CDR1 and CDR2 (germline): SGHDT, YYEEEE. V shed 3 bases and J shed 4 bases, with 9 bases lying between them.

This chain joins TRBV18 and TRBJ1-5, with a possible D match to TRBD1 (6 bases). The V end was cut by 4 bases, the J end by 9 bases, with 16 bases between. Germline CDR1 reads KGHSH; CDR2 reads LQKENI. This CDR3 region has 14 residues. In DNA, the CDR3 is TGTGCCAGCTCACGACTCGACAGGCTAGGGCCCCAGCATTTT. The encoded protein is CASSRLDRLGPQHF. Drawing the rest from reference TRBV18 and TRBJ1-5, the complete variable domain is NAGVMQNPRHLVRRRGQEARLRCSPMKGHSHVYWYRQLPEEGLKFMVYLQKENIIDESGMPKERFSAEFPKEGPSILRIQQVVRGDSAAYFCASSRLDRLGPQHFGDGTRLSIL.

The chain links TRBV7-9 to TRBJ1-1, with D tentatively TRBD1 (5 bases). Germline CDR1 and CDR2: SEHNR and FQNEAQ (reference sequence). With 5 bases removed from V and 3 bases from J, the gap between germline ends came to 22 bases. This CDR3 is 17 amino acids long. DNA of the CDR3: TGTGCCAGCAGCCGCGGGGGGGGGATTCACGAGGACACTGAAGCTTTCTTT. This translates into CASSRGGGIHEDTEAFF.

This clone occurred once. This sequence joins TRBV30 and TRBJ1-5, with D possibly matching TRBD1 (6 bases). V was trimmed by 2 bases and J by 5 bases, leaving 10 bases between them. CDR3 length: 13 residues. CDR1 and CDR2 (germline): GTSNPN, SVGIG (reference sequence). The DNA for the CDR3 is TGTGCCTGGAGTACAGGGCGGGATCAGCCCCAGCATTTT. Protein product: CAWSTGRDQPQHF.

The V call is TRBV28, the J call TRBJ2-7; 9 positions agree with TRBD2. The V gene's germline CDR1 is MDHEN and CDR2 SYDVKM. Losses at the gene ends were 6 bases for V and 7 bases for J; bases not matched to a gene: 13. This CDR3 spans 15 amino acids. The CDR3 here is CASSLRPGLAWEQYF. The CDR3 nucleotides read TGTGCCAGCAGCCTCAGACCGGGACTAGCATGGGAGCAGTACTTC.

This clone came up once. This sample includes further DNA sequences coding for the same CDR3. The J gene is TRBJ2-7, the V gene TRBV5-1; 10 nucleotides match TRBD1. This CDR3 contains 13 residues. The V gene's germline CDR1 is SGHRS and CDR2 YFSETQ. V trimming: 4 bases; J trimming: 6 bases; junction bases outside the gene matches: 4. CDR3 coding DNA: TGCGCCAGCAGCCCGGGACAGGGGAGCGAGCAGTACTTC. Encoded protein: CASSPGQGSEQYF. Full variable domain (missing parts from reference TRBV5-1 and TRBJ2-7): KAGVTQTPRYLIKTRGQQVTLSCSPISGHRSVSWYQQTPGQGLQFLFEYFSETQRNKGNFPGRFSGRQFSNSRSEMNVSTLELGDSALYLCASSPGQGSEQYFGPGTRLTVT.

CDR3 sequence reads: CASTGESTDTQYF. In DNA form, the CDR3 reads TGTGCCAGCACCGGGGAGAGCACAGATACGCAGTATTTT. The chain recombines TRBV2 with TRBJ2-3; a weak D match, TRBD2 (5 bases). Germline CDR1 SNHLY, CDR2 FYNNEI. The V end was cut by 7 bases, the J end by 0 bases, with 8 bases between. The CDR3 has 13 amino acids.

In nucleotides, the CDR3 is TGTGCCAGCAGCTCGCGACTAGCGGGAGAAGAGACCCAGTACTTC. It is translated as CASSSRLAGEETQYF. The J gene is TRBJ2-5, the V gene TRBV5-4, with 12 nucleotides matching TRBD2. Unmatched junction bases numbered 3, after V lost 3 bases and J lost 3 bases. This CDR3 is built from 15 residues. From germline, CDR1 is SGHNT and CDR2 YYREEE (reference sequence).

The V call is TRBV30, the J call TRBJ1-1; tentatively, D is TRBD1 (5 bases). Trimming cost V 2 bases and J 4 bases, with 11 bases left between them. CDR1 and CDR2 (germline): GTSNPN, SVGIG (reference sequence). The CDR3 contains 13 residues. CDR3 DNA sequence: TGTGCCTGGAGTCTTACCCAGGGCACTGAAGCTTTCTTT. Translated, it gives CAWSLTQGTEAFF.

The chain is built from TRBV7-9 and TRBJ1-1; weak D call: TRBD1 (5 bases). V lost 4 bases to trimming and J lost 3 bases, with 12 bases between them. The CDR3 runs 14 residues. The V gene's germline CDR1 is SEHNR and CDR2 FQNEAQ (reference sequence). The CDR3 DNA sequence: TGTGCCAGCAGCTCAAAGCAAGGGGACACTGAAGCTTTCTTT. It specifies CASSSKQGDTEAFF.

This chain joins TRBV9 and TRBJ2-1; tentative D call: TRBD1 (5 bases). Germline lookup yields CDR1 SGDLS and CDR2 YYNGEE. V was shortened by 4 bases and J by 0 bases, with 17 bases between the two germline ends. The CDR3 loop spans 17 amino acids. CDR3 nucleotides: TGTGCCAGCAGCCCCAGGGCGGTCTCGAGCTCCTACAATGAGCAGTTCTTC. It codes for CASSPRAVSSSYNEQFF. Filled out from reference TRBV9 and TRBJ2-1, the complete variable domain reads DSGVTQTPKHLITATGQRVTLRCSPRSGDLSVYWYQQSLDQGLQFLIQYYNGEERAKGNILERFSAQQFPDLHSELNLSSLELGDSALYFCASSPRAVSSSYNEQFFGPGTRLTVL.

This chain connects TRBV7-9 to TRBJ2-5, with D perhaps TRBD2 (6 bases). Trimming shortened V by 5 bases and J by 2 bases, and 15 bases separated the two germline ends. The CDR3 extends over 15 amino acids. CDR1 and CDR2 from the germline V gene are SEHNR and FQNEAQ (reference sequence). The CDR3 protein is CASSAGGPPQETQYF. CDR3 coding DNA: TGTGCCAGCAGCGCCGGAGGGCCCCCTCAAGAGACCCAGTACTTC.

The rearrangement uses TRBV11-3 and TRBJ2-3; 11 nucleotides line up with TRBD2. The germline V gene encodes CDR1 SGHNT and CDR2 YENEEA. The junction had 11 bases not matched to a gene; V was cut back by 5 bases and J by 4 bases. The CDR3 length is 17 residues. CDR3 protein: CASSPVPGTSGPDTQYF. In DNA form, the CDR3 reads TGTGCCAGCAGCCCCGTTCCCGGGACTAGCGGACCAGATACGCAGTATTTT.

The table lists this clone with a few counts. The chain carries TRBV28 and TRBJ1-1, with D hard to call. The CDR3 covers 13 residues. V was clipped by 6 bases and J by 1 base, with 9 bases between them. Per germline, CDR1 MDHEN and CDR2 SYDVKM. CDR3 sequence: CASRPTKNTEAFF. The DNA of the CDR3 is TGTGCCAGCAGACCAACAAAGAACACTGAAGCTTTCTTT.